This is a list of T cell receptor beta chains from one sample in a study of T-cell memory formation after mild COVID-19. TCRdb called the 5' RACE reads again in MiXCR, with one record for every CDR3 protein. Of 140,000 or so distinct CDR3 sequences listed, around 5.8% are singletons. The sample taken for sequencing was PBMCs or a T cell subset sorted from them (not recorded which). These receptors all stem from an adult woman who had mild COVID-19 (a few samples of this study predate the infection). Cell type and time point are not known. Each CDR3 is given with its conserved first and last residue. The order of the fields is D gene, V gene, clone size, J gene, CDR3 DNA, CDR3 protein. A D gene is named only where the DNA matches it firmly. Clone sizes are given selectively: once, few, many, or a class where the clone is expanded.

-,TRBV5-1,-,TRBJ1-2,TGCGCCAGCAGCTTGGAGTCAGGCGGCATCTATGGCTACACCTTC,CASSLESGGIYGYTF
-,TRBV25-1,many,TRBJ1-2,TGTGCCAGCAGTGAATATTCGGCAGGGAATTATGGCTACACCTTC,CASSEYSAGNYGYTF
TRBD1,TRBV24-1,-,TRBJ2-6,TGTGCCACCAGCGGAAGGGGCAGGGGGAAGACTGGGGCCAACGTCCTGACTTTC,CATSGRGRGKTGANVLTF
-,TRBV10-3,many,TRBJ1-1,TGTGCCATCAGTGAGTCGATCTCACGGGGCGCGGGGACTGAAGCTTTCTTT,CAISESISRGAGTEAFF
-,TRBV4-3,few,TRBJ2-1,TGCGCCAGCAGCCAGCTGGCGACGAGCTCCTACAATGAGCAGTTCTTC,CASSQLATSSYNEQFF
TRBD2,TRBV16,few,TRBJ2-7,TGTGCCAGCAGCCAAGGCGCTAGCGGGTCCTACGAGCAGTACTTC,CASSQGASGSYEQYF
-,TRBV18,-,TRBJ2-3,TGTGGGTCGGAAGTACCACTTAGCACAGATACGCAGTATTTT,CGSEVPLSTDTQYF
-,TRBV20-1,many,TRBJ1-1,TGCAGTGCAAAAATGCAACAGCGGGCTTTCTTT,CSAKMQQRAFF
-,TRBV12-3/TRBV12-4,few,TRBJ2-7,TGTGCCAGCAGTTTGCTCCACGAGCAGTACTTC,CASSLLHEQYF
TRBD2,TRBV9,many,TRBJ2-7,TGTGCCAGCAGCGTAAGGCCAGATAGCGGGAGCGGTAGCTCCTACGAGCAGTACTTC,CASSVRPDSGSGSSYEQYF
TRBD2,TRBV5-1,-,TRBJ2-5,TGCGCCAGCAGCCCCAACAAGGCGGGGGGGCAAGAGACCCAGTACTTC,CASSPNKAGGQETQYF
TRBD1,TRBV12-3/TRBV12-4,many,TRBJ1-5,TGTGCCAGCAGTTACCCCCGGGACAGGGGGGATGAACTAAATCAGCCCCAGCATTTT,CASSYPRDRGDELNQPQHF
TRBD2,TRBV19,-,TRBJ2-3,TGTGCCAGTAGTATCGCCGGGAGGCCCGCAGATACGCAGTATTTT,CASSIAGRPADTQYF
-,TRBV19,few,TRBJ2-1,TGTGCCAGTAGTATCCAGGGGACCTACAATGAGCAGTTCTTC,CASSIQGTYNEQFF
TRBD2,TRBV3-1,-,TRBJ2-7,TGTGCCAGCAGCCACCTAGCGGGGGTCTACGAGCAGTACTTC,CASSHLAGVYEQYF
-,TRBV30,few,TRBJ2-4,TGTGCCTGGAGTGGGGCCAGGACTCGGCCGGGGAAAAACATTCAGTACTTC,CAWSGARTRPGKNIQYF
-,TRBV20-1,-,TRBJ2-7,TGCAGTGCTAGAGATGAGGGGGAATCTCCCTACGAGCAGTACTTC,CSARDEGESPYEQYF
-,TRBV11-2,-,TRBJ1-2,TGTGCCAGCAGCCGAGACGGGGTCTATGGCTACACCTTC,CASSRDGVYGYTF
-,TRBV5-1,many,TRBJ1-1,TGCGCCAGCAGCGCCAGGGGCACGGACACTGAAGCTTTCTTT,CASSARGTDTEAFF
-,TRBV7-3,many,TRBJ2-2,TGTGCCAGCAGCTCGTGGACAGGGGAGCTGTTTTTT,CASSSWTGELFF
TRBD1,TRBV7-9,few,TRBJ1-1,TGTGCCAGCAGCTTAAAAACAACCGGGACAGGAGAAGAAACTGAAGCTTTCTTT,CASSLKTTGTGEETEAFF
-,TRBV18,few,TRBJ2-2,TGTGCCAGCTCACCACCTCCGGCTTCCGGTGTGGAGCTGTTTTTT,CASSPPPASGVELFF
-,TRBV7-8,few,TRBJ1-5,TGTGCCAGCAGCTTAAGTTTAAGCAATCAGCCCCAGCATTTT,CASSLSLSNQPQHF
TRBD1,TRBV5-4,-,TRBJ2-1,TGTGCCAGCGCAAGGACAGGGGGCTTCTATGAGCAGTTCTTC,CASARTGGFYEQFF
-,TRBV6-5,-,TRBJ1-1,TGTGCCAGCAGCATTGGGGGCGGGAACACTGAAGCTTTCTTT,CASSIGGGNTEAFF
TRBD2,TRBV18,many,TRBJ2-1,TGTGCCAGCTCCCTGGTCCTAGCGGGGGGTGATGAGCAGTTCTTC,CASSLVLAGGDEQFF
-,TRBV23-1,-,TRBJ2-2,TGCGCCCGACAGATTATCCGGGACTCCCACACCGGGGAGCTGTTTTTT,CARQIIRDSHTGELFF
TRBD1,TRBV5-6,few,TRBJ1-2,TGTGCCAGCAGCGCCAAACAGGGGTCCTATGGCTACACCTTC,CASSAKQGSYGYTF
-,TRBV12-3/TRBV12-4,-,TRBJ2-5,TGTGCCAGCATCCTAAGGGGCAGCTCCGGGGAGACCCAGTACTTC,CASILRGSSGETQYF
TRBD2,TRBV7-8,many,TRBJ2-3,TGTGCCAGCAGCCCTGGGACTAGCGGGTGGACAGATACGCAGTATTTT,CASSPGTSGWTDTQYF
-,TRBV18,many,TRBJ2-1,TGTGCCAGCTCACCACCGAGGATCGGAGTCTCCTACAATGAGCAGTTCTTC,CASSPPRIGVSYNEQFF
-,TRBV7-2,many,TRBJ2-1,TGTGCCAGCAGCTTCGACCCCGGCTCCTACAATGAGCAGTTCTTC,CASSFDPGSYNEQFF
TRBD2,TRBV12-3/TRBV12-4,-,TRBJ2-1,TGTGCCAGCAGGGCAACTAGCGGAGTTTACAATGAGCAGTTCTTC,CASRATSGVYNEQFF
TRBD2,TRBV7-2,many,TRBJ2-3,TGTGCCAGCAGCTTAGTCGCGGGGGGCACAGATACGCAGTATTTT,CASSLVAGGTDTQYF
-,TRBV12-3/TRBV12-4,many,TRBJ2-5,TGTGCCAGCAGCCCCCCACTGGTCGAGACCCAGTACTTC,CASSPPLVETQYF
TRBD2,TRBV12-3/TRBV12-4,many,TRBJ2-1,TGTGCCAGCAGTAAGGCGCGGGGGTACACGTACAATGAGCAGTTCTTC,CASSKARGYTYNEQFF
-,TRBV6-6,-,TRBJ2-3,TGTGCCAGCTCCTGGACCGTAAGCACAGATACGCAGTATTTT,CASSWTVSTDTQYF
-,TRBV15,few,TRBJ1-1,TGTGCCACCAGCAGAGATAAAATAGAAGCGGCTTTCTTT,CATSRDKIEAAFF
-,TRBV12-3/TRBV12-4,many,TRBJ2-7,TGTGCCAGCAGTTTTTCCCACTCCTACGAGCAGTACTTC,CASSFSHSYEQYF
-,TRBV12-3/TRBV12-4,few,TRBJ1-1,TGTGCCAGCAGTCGACAGGCTATAACCACTGAAGCTTTCTTT,CASSRQAITTEAFF
-,TRBV10-3,many,TRBJ1-1,TGTGCCATCAGTGAGTCCCCCGGAAGGGGAACTGAAGCTTTCTTT,CAISESPGRGTEAFF
-,TRBV6-5,-,TRBJ1-5,TGTGCCAGCAGTTTGGATTATTATAGCAATCAGCCCCAGCATTTT,CASSLDYYSNQPQHF
-,TRBV20-1,many,TRBJ2-1,TGCAGTGCTAGAGGCCCGGGGGCGGGGTATGAGCAGTTCTTC,CSARGPGAGYEQFF
TRBD2,TRBV5-1,-,TRBJ2-7,TGCGCCAGCAGTTCTGCTAGCGGGAGGTACGAGCAGTACTTC,CASSSASGRYEQYF
-,TRBV24-1,many,TRBJ2-1,TGTGCCACCAGTGTCCCTTCAGCCCGGGGGAATGAGCAGTTCTTC,CATSVPSARGNEQFF
-,TRBV30,-,TRBJ1-1,TGTGCCTGGGACCGGGAACTGATCCCTGAAGCTTTCTTT,CAWDRELIPEAFF
TRBD1,TRBV12-3/TRBV12-4,-,TRBJ2-7,TGTGCCAGCAAGGGAAGGGACAGATACTACGAGCAGTACTTC,CASKGRDRYYEQYF
TRBD2,TRBV20-1,-,TRBJ2-7,TGCAGTGCTAGACCCCCGGGAGGGGTCAACGAGCAGTACTTC,CSARPPGGVNEQYF
-,TRBV9,few,TRBJ2-4,TGTGCCAGCAGCGTAGCCCCGGACAGCCTAGCCAAAAACATTCAGTACTTC,CASSVAPDSLAKNIQYF
-,TRBV12-3/TRBV12-4,many,TRBJ1-1,TGTGCCAGCAGCCCTACCAGAGGGCCCCTCGCTGAAGCTTTCTTT,CASSPTRGPLAEAFF
TRBD1,TRBV5-1,many,TRBJ2-7,TGCGCCAGCAGCTTGGGGACAGGGGAAGTCTACGAGCAGTACTTC,CASSLGTGEVYEQYF
-,TRBV29-1,many,TRBJ2-6,TGCAGCGTTGAAAGCGGGACAGTCGTCTCTGGGGCCAACGTCCTGACTTTC,CSVESGTVVSGANVLTF
TRBD2,TRBV12-3/TRBV12-4,many,TRBJ2-2,TGTGCCAGCAGCCCGGGACTAGCGGGAAAGGCCGGGGAGCTGTTTTTT,CASSPGLAGKAGELFF
TRBD1,TRBV5-1,-,TRBJ1-2,TGCGCCAGCAGCCCAGGACAGGGGGGCGACTATGGCTACACCTTC,CASSPGQGGDYGYTF
-,TRBV3-1,many,TRBJ2-3,TGTGCCAGCAGCCAAATACGGTCGGGGACGCAGTATTTT,CASSQIRSGTQYF
-,TRBV5-1,few,TRBJ2-1,TGCGCCAGCAGCTTGGACGGAGCTGGCCCCTACAATGAGCAGTTCTTC,CASSLDGAGPYNEQFF
-,TRBV5-1,many,TRBJ1-1,TGCGCCAGCAGCCCCAGCTCGGGAATTTTTGAAGCTTTCTTT,CASSPSSGIFEAFF
TRBD2,TRBV9,many,TRBJ2-5,TGTGCCAGCAGCCCCCGCCCTAGCGGGAGGACAGAGACCCAGTACTTC,CASSPRPSGRTETQYF